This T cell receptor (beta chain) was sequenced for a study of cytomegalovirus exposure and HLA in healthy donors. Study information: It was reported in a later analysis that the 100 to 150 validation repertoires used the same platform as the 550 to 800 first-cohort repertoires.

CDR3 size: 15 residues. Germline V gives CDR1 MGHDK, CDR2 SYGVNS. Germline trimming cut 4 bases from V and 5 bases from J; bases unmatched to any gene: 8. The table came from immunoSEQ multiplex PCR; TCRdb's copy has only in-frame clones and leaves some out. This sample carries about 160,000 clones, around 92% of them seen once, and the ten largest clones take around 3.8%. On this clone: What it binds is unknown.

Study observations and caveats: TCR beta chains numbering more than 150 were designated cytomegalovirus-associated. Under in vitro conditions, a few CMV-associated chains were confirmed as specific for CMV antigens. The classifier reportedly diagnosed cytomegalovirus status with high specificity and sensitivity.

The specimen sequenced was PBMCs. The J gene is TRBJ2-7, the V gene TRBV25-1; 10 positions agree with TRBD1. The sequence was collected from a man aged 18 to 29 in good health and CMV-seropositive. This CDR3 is CASSVAGTGAHEQYF. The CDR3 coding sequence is TGTGCCAGCAGTGTGGCCGGGACAGGGGCCCACGAGCAGTACTTC.